This T cell receptor beta chain is from a study of shared clonotypes between healthy human individuals. Sequencing used immunoSEQ multiplex PCR; TCRdb keeps in-frame clones, though not all of them. The sample holds some 680,000 clones, around 73% seen once. Germline assignment: CDR1 SGHTS and CDR2 YDEGEE. The ends were cut back, 0 bases at V and 4 bases at J, with 12 bases in the middle. The CDR3 is 15 amino acids. The rearrangement joins TRBV5-8 to TRBJ2-3; possibly TRBD1 for D (5 bases). The sample consisted of memory CD4+ T cells sorted from blood. As for subset: CD45RA-negative fraction. The sequence derives from a woman in her thirties in good health. CDR3 loop: CASSLGRARSDTQYF. For the CDR3, the DNA is TGTGCCAGCAGCTTGGGCAGGGCTAGGTCAGATACGCAGTATTTT.